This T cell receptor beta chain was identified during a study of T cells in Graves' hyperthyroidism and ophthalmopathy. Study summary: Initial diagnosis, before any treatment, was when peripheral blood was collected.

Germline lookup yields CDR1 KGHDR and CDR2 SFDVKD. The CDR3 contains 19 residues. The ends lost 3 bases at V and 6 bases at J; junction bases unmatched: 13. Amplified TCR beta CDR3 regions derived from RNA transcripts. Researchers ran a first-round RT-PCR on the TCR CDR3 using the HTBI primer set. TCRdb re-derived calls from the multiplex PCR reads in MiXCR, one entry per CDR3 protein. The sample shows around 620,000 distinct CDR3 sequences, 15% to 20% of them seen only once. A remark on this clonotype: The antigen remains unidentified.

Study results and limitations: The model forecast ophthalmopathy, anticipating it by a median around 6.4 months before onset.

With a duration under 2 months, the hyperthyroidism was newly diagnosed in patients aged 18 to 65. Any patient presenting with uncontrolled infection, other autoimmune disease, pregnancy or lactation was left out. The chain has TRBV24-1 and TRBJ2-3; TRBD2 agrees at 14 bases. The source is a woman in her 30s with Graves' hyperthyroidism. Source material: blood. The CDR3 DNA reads TGTGCCACCAGTGATCCCGGGGGACTAGCGGGAGTTGATACTGATACGCAGTATTTT. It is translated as CATSDPGGLAGVDTDTQYF.